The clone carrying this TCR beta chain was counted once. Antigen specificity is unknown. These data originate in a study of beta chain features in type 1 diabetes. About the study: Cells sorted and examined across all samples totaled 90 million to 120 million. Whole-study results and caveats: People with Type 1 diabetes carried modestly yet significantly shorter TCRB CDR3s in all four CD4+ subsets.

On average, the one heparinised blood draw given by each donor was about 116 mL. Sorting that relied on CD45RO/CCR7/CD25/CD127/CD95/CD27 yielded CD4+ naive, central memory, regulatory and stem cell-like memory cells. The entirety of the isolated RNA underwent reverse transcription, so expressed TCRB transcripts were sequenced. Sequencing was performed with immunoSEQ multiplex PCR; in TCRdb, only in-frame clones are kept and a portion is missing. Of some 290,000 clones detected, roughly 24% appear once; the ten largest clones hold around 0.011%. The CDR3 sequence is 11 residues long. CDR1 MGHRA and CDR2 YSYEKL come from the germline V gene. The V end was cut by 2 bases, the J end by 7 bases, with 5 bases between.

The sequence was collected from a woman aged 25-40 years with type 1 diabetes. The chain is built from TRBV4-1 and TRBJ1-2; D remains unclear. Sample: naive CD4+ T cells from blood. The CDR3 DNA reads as TGCGCCAGCAGCCAACTAGGTGGCTACACCTTC. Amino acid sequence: CASSQLGGYTF.